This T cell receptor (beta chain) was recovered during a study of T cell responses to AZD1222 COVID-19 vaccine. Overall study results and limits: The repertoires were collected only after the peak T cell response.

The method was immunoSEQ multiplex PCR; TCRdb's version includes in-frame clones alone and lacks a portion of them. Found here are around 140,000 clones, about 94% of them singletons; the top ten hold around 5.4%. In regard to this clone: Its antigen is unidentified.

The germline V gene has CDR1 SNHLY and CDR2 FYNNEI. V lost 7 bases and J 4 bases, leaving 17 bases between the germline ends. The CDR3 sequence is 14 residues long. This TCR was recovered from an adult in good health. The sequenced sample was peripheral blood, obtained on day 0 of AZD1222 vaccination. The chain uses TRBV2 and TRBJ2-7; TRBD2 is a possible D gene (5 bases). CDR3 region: CASIPPGSGYEQYF. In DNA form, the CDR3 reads TGTGCCAGCATACCCCCGGGGTCGGGGTACGAGCAGTACTTC.